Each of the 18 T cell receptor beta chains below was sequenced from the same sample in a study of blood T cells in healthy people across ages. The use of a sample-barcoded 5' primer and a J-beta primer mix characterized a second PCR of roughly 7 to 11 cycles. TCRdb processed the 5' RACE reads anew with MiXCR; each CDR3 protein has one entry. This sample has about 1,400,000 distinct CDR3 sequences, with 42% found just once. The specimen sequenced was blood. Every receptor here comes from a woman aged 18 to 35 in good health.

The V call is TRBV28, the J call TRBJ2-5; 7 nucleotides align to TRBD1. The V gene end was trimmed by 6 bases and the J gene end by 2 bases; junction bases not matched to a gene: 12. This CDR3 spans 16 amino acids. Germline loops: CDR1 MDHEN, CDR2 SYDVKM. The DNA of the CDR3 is TGTGCCAGCAGGCGATATGCGACAGGGACACAAGAGACCCAGTACTTC. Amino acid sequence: CASRRYATGTQETQYF.

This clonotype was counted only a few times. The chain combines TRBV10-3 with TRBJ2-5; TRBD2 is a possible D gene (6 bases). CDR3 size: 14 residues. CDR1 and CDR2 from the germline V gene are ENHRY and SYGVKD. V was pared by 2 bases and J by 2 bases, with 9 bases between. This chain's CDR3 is CAISEAGQQETQYF. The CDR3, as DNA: TGTGCCATCAGTGAGGCGGGGCAGCAAGAGACCCAGTACTTC.

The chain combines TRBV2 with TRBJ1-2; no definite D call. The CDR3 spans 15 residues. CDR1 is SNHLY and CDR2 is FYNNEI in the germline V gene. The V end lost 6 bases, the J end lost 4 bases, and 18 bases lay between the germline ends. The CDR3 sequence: CASSDRTTPGYGYTF. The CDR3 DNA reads TGTGCCAGCAGCGACCGGACCACTCCTGGCTATGGCTACACCTTC.

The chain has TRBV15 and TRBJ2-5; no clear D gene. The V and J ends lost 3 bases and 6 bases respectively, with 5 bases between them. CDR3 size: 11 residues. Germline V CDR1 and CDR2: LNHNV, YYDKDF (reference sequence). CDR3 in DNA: TGTGCCACCAGCAGGGACCAGACCCAGTACTTC. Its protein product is CATSRDQTQYF. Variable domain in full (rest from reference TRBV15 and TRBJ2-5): DAMVIQNPRYQVTQFGKPVTLSCSQTLNHNVMYWYQQKSSQAPKLLFHYYDKDFNNEADTPDNFQSRRPNTSFCFLDIRSPGLGDTAMYLCATSRDQTQYFGPGTRLLVL.

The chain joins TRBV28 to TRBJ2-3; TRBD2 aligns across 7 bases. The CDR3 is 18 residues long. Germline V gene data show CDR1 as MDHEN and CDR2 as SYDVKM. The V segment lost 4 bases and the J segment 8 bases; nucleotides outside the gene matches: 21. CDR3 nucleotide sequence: TGTGCCAGCAGTTCCTCCGTCGAAGAAGCGGGGTATTCAGGTACGCAGTATTTT. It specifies CASSSSVEEAGYSGTQYF.

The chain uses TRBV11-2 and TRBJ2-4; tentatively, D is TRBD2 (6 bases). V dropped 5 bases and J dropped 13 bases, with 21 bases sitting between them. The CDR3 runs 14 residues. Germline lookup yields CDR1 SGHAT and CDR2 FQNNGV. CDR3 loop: CASSTRVTTGEQYF. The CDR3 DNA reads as TGTGCCAGCAGCACCCGGGTTACTACGGGAGAGCAGTACTTC.

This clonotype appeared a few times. CDR3 DNA sequence: TGTGCCAGCAGTTTCACCAGGGAAGATGAGCAGTTCTTC. Its protein product is CASSFTREDEQFF. The chain couples TRBV27 to TRBJ2-1; D might be TRBD1 (5 bases). Trimming left V 3 bases short and J 8 bases short, with 11 bases between. The CDR3 sequence is 13 residues long. Germline CDR1 is MNHEY and CDR2 is SMNVEV (reference sequence).

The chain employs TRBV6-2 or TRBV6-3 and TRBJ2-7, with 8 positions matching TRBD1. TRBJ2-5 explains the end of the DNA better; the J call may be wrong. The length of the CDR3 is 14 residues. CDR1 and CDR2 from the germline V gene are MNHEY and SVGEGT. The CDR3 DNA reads TGTGCCAGCAGTCAGGACAGGGAGATTGAGACCCAGTACTTC. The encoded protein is CASSQDREIETQYF.

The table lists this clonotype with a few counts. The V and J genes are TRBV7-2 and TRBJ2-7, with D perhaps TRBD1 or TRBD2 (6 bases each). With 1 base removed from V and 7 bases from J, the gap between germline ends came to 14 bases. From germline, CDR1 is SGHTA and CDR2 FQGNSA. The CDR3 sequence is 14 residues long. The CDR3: CASSLGRGGYEQYF. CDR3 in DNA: TGTGCCAGCAGCTTAGGTCGAGGGGGGTATGAGCAGTACTTC.

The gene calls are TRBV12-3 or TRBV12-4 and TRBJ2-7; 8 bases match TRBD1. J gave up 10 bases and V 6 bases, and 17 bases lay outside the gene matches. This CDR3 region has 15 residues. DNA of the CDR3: TGTGCCAGCAGCCCACGACAGGGGCTTCAAGGGGCCCAGTACTTC. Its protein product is CASSPRQGLQGAQYF.

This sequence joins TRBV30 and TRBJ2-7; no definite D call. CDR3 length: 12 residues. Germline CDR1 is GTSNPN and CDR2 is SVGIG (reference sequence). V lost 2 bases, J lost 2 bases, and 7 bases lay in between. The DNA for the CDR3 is TGTGCCTGGAGTACAGCTACCTACGAGCAGTACTTC. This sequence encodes CAWSTATYEQYF.

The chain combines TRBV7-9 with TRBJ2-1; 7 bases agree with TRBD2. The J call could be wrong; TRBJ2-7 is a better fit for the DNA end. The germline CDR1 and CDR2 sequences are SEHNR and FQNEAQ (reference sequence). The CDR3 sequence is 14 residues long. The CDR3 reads CASIPTSLYNEQYF. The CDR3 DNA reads TGTGCCAGCATTCCGACTAGCCTCTACAATGAGCAGTACTTC.

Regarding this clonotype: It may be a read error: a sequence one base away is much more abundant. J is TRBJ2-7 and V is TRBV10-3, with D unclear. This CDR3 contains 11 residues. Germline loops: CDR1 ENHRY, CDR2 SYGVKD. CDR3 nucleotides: TGTGCCATCAATGAGTTCGACGAGCAGTACTTC. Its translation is CAINEFDEQYF.

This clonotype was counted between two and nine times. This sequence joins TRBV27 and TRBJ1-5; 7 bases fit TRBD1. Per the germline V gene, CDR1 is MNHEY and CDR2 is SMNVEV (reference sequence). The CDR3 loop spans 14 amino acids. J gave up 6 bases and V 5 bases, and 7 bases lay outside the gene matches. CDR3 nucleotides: TGTGCCAGCAGTGCCCGGGACAGTAGTCAGCCCCAGCATTTT. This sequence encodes CASSARDSSQPQHF.

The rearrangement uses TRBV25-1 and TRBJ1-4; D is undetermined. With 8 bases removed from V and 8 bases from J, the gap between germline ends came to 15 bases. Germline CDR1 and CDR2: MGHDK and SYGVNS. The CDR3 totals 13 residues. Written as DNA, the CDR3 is TGTGCCAGCCGTGGACCGGTCACCGAAAAACTGTTTTTT. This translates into CASRGPVTEKLFF. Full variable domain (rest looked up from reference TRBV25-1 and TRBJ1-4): EADIYQTPRYLVIGTGKKITLECSQTMGHDKMYWYQQDPGMELHLIHYSYGVNSTEKGDLSSESTVSRIRTEHFPLTLESARPSHTSQYLCASRGPVTEKLFFGSGTQLSVL.

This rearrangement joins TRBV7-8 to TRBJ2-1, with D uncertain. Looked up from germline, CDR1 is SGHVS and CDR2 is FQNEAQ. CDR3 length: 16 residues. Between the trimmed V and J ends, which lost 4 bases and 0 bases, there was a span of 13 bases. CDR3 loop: CASSSWDSSSYNEQFF. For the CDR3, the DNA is TGTGCCAGCAGCTCATGGGATTCGAGCTCCTACAATGAGCAGTTCTTC.

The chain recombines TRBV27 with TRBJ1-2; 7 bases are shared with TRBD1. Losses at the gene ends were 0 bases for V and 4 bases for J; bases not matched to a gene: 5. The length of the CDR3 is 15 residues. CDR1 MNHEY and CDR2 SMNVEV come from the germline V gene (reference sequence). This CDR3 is CASSLSEGATYGYTF. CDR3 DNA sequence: TGTGCCAGCAGTTTATCGGAGGGGGCCACCTATGGCTACACCTTC.

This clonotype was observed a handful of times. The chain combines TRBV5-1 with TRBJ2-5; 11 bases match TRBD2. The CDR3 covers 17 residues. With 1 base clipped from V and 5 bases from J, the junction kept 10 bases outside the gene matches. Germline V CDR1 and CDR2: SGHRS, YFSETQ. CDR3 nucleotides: TGCGCCAGCAGCTTGCTTAGCGGGGGGGCCGAATCCGAGACCCAGTACTTC. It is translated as CASSLLSGGAESETQYF.